The 24 T cell receptor beta chains below all came from one sample that was sequenced in a study of blood T cell repertoires in COVID-19. The assay was immunoSEQ multiplex PCR, and TCRdb's table has in-frame clones only and misses some. The sample has over 300,000 clones, 87% seen once; the top ten hold less than 6%. The sequenced sample consisted of PBMCs or T cells enriched from blood (not recorded which). These receptors came from a woman aged 25 to 39 who had recovered from COVID-19.

The rearrangement joins TRBV18 to TRBJ1-4; the match to TRBD1 covers 7 bases. The CDR3 sequence is 16 residues long. The V and J ends lost 0 bases and 8 bases, in that order; junction bases with no gene match: 9. Germline V gives CDR1 KGHSH, CDR2 LQKENI. The CDR3 DNA reads TGTGCCAGCTCACCACCCGAACAGGGGCTTTGGGAAAAACTGTTTTTT. As protein: CASSPPEQGLWEKLFF. Variable domain in full (rest from reference TRBV18 and TRBJ1-4): NAGVMQNPRHLVRRRGQEARLRCSPMKGHSHVYWYRQLPEEGLKFMVYLQKENIIDESGMPKERFSAEFPKEGPSILRIQQVVRGDSAAYFCASSPPEQGLWEKLFFGSGTQLSVL.

The chain has TRBV5-1 and TRBJ1-1; TRBD1 aligns across 8 bases. This CDR3 is 15 amino acids long. Germline CDR1 and CDR2: SGHRS and YFSETQ. The junction had 6 bases not matched to a gene; V was cut back by 4 bases and J by 1 base. The CDR3 DNA follows: TGCGCCAGCAGCCCCAGGGGGCGGCAGAACACTGAAGCTTTCTTT. This sequence encodes CASSPRGRQNTEAFF.

In the case of this clone: At the DNA level, this CDR3 is encoded by other sequences in the same sample as well. The V and J genes are TRBV7-8 and TRBJ2-7; D unresolved. CDR3 length: 12 residues. CDR1 is SGHVS, CDR2 FQNEAQ, per germline. V gave up 5 bases and J gave up 0 bases, with 5 bases separating them. Here the CDR3 reads CASSPSSYEQYF. In DNA form, the CDR3 reads TGTGCCAGCAGCCCGAGCTCCTACGAGCAGTACTTC.

The chain couples TRBV5-4 to TRBJ1-1; D might be TRBD1 (5 bases). CDR1 and CDR2 from the germline V gene are SGHNT and YYREEE (reference sequence). This CDR3 comprises 12 residues. Deletions cut 4 bases from V and 8 bases from J, with 12 bases between. CDR3 bases: TGTGCCAGCAGCCTCAGGGTCGGAGAAGCTTTCTTT. It codes for CASSLRVGEAFF.

This rearrangement joins TRBV19 to TRBJ1-5, with 10 bases fitting TRBD1. CDR1 LNHDA and CDR2 SQIVND come from the germline V gene (reference sequence). After removal of 5 bases from V and 4 bases from J, the junction contained 5 bases not matched to a gene. The CDR3 consists of 15 residues. CDR3 DNA sequence: TGTGCCAGTAGTGGGGGACAGGGGATGAATCAGCCCCAGCATTTT. It specifies CASSGGQGMNQPQHF. Full variable domain (missing parts from reference TRBV19 and TRBJ1-5): DGGITQSPKYLFRKEGQNVTLSCEQNLNHDAMYWYRQDPGQGLRLIYYSQIVNDFQKGDIAEGYSVSREKKESFPLTVTSAQKNPTAFYLCASSGGQGMNQPQHFGDGTRLSIL.

The CDR3 bases are TGTGCCAGCAGTCGGTTAAGCCGGGACAGGGAGGGGCAGCCCCAGCATTTT. Translated, it gives CASSRLSRDREGQPQHF. The chain carries TRBV27 and TRBJ1-5, with 9 bases matching TRBD1. There are 17 residues in the CDR3. V trimming: 5 bases; J trimming: 7 bases; junction bases outside the gene matches: 15. CDR1 and CDR2 from the germline V gene are MNHEY and SMNVEV (reference sequence).

CDR3 nucleotide sequence: TGTGCCAGCAGCGTAGCGGGGGCTAGCGGACTAAGCTCCTACAATGAGCAGTTCTTC. Translation: CASSVAGASGLSSYNEQFF. The chain combines TRBV9 with TRBJ2-1; D is possibly TRBD2 (7 bases). This CDR3 spans 19 amino acids. V was cut by 0 bases and J by 0 bases, with 19 bases left in between. Germline values: CDR1 SGDLS, CDR2 YYNGEE.

This chain joins TRBV4-3 and TRBJ2-3, with 9 bases fitting TRBD1. The CDR3 is made up of 14 amino acids. Germline loops: CDR1 LGHNA, CDR2 YSLEER. V lost 4 bases, J lost 4 bases, and 3 bases stayed unmatched. The CDR3: CASSLRDRADTQYF. DNA for the CDR3: TGCGCCAGCAGCCTCCGGGACAGGGCAGATACGCAGTATTTT.

The chain uses TRBV7-9 and TRBJ1-2; maybe TRBD1 (5 bases). The germline V and J ends were trimmed by 3 bases and 6 bases, with 11 bases remaining between them. Germline V gene sequence: CDR1 SEHNR, CDR2 FQNEAQ (reference sequence). This CDR3 has 13 residues. The CDR3 region is CASSFIQGNGYTF. The CDR3 DNA reads as TGTGCCAGCAGCTTTATCCAGGGAAATGGCTACACCTTC.

The chain employs TRBV6-1 and TRBJ2-1; TRBD2 matches 12 bases. With 3 bases clipped from V and 8 bases from J, the junction kept 8 bases outside the gene matches. Looked up from germline, CDR1 is MNHNS and CDR2 is SASEGT. The CDR3 runs to 16 residues. The CDR3 is CASSDLAGGPGDEQFF. The CDR3 DNA reads as TGTGCCAGCAGTGATCTAGCGGGGGGGCCTGGGGATGAGCAGTTCTTC.

On this clone itself: The sample has other DNA sequences that encode this CDR3 too. This chain joins TRBV7-3 and TRBJ1-1, with TRBD1 as a possible D gene (5 bases). CDR3 size: 13 residues. Germline V gene sequence: CDR1 SGHTA, CDR2 FQGTGA. V lost 4 bases and J lost 1, with 7 bases in between. Written as DNA, the CDR3 is TGTGCCAGCAGCTCCGACAGGAACACTGAAGCTTTCTTT. It yields the protein CASSSDRNTEAFF.

This clone was picked up one time. The gene calls are TRBV29-1 and TRBJ2-2; no reliable D call. The CDR3 is made up of 14 amino acids. Germline V gene sequence: CDR1 SQVTM, CDR2 ANQGSEA. With 6 bases removed from V and 4 bases from J, the gap between germline ends came to 15 bases. CDR3 residues: CSVRDGTGTGELFF. The CDR3 bases are TGCAGCGTCCGTGACGGAACGGGCACCGGGGAGCTGTTTTTT.

The gene calls are TRBV10-3 and TRBJ1-2, with 9 nucleotides matching TRBD1. This CDR3 spans 13 amino acids. Germline assignment: CDR1 ENHRY and CDR2 SYGVKD. J gave up 7 bases and V 6 bases, and 6 bases lay outside the gene matches. In DNA form, the CDR3 reads TGTGCCATCAGCGGTACAGGGGGCAGTGGCTACACCTTC. Protein: CAISGTGGSGYTF.

This clone was picked up a small number of times. In the same sample, other DNA sequences code for this CDR3. The chain is built from TRBV5-1 and TRBJ1-1; D is undetermined. CDR3 length: 14 amino acids. V lost 0 bases and J lost 0, with 6 bases in between. Germline V gives CDR1 SGHRS, CDR2 YFSETQ. In DNA, the CDR3 is TGCGCCAGCAGCTTGGCCGGGATGAACACTGAAGCTTTCTTT. Amino acid sequence: CASSLAGMNTEAFF.

The chain recombines TRBV6-5 with TRBJ1-1, with TRBD1 identical over 7 bases. Germline values: CDR1 MNHEY, CDR2 SVGAGI. The CDR3 loop spans 13 amino acids. The J segment lost 6 bases and the V segment lost 6 bases, leaving 7 bases of the junction unmatched. CDR3 sequence: CASRSGTVAEAFF. The CDR3 nucleotides read TGTGCCAGCAGGTCCGGGACAGTCGCTGAAGCTTTCTTT.

The chain couples TRBV2 to TRBJ1-4, with a tentative D call TRBD1 (6 bases). This CDR3 has 14 residues. Germline V CDR1 and CDR2: SNHLY, FYNNEI. The V gene lost 6 bases and the J gene lost 7 bases, with 15 bases spanning the gap. CDR3 residues: CASRVTGLGEKLFF. Written as DNA, the CDR3 is TGTGCCAGCAGAGTAACAGGGTTGGGTGAAAAACTGTTTTTT. The full variable domain, in which reference TRBV2 and TRBJ1-4 provide the parts outside the CDR3, is EPEVTQTPSHQVTQMGQEVILRCVPISNHLYFYWYRQILGQKVEFLVSFYNNEISEKSEIFDDQFSVERPDGSNFTLKIRSTKLEDSAMYFCASRVTGLGEKLFFGSGTQLSVL.

This clone was found a few times. This chain uses TRBV4-2 with TRBJ1-6, with TRBD1 matching 10 bases. Germline CDR1 LGHNA, CDR2 YNFKEQ. The CDR3 is made up of 21 amino acids. The ends lost 0 bases at V and 0 bases at J; junction bases unmatched: 11. The CDR3 protein is CASSQDWADRGLSSYNSPLHF. CDR3 coding DNA: TGTGCCAGCAGCCAAGATTGGGCCGACAGGGGGCTAAGCTCCTATAATTCACCCCTCCACTTT.

The chain links TRBV10-3 to TRBJ1-3; D remains ambiguous. Between the trimmed V and J ends, which lost 11 bases and 2 bases, there was a span of 13 bases. The CDR3 contains 13 residues. Germline CDR1 is ENHRY and CDR2 is SYGVKD. The CDR3: CAAQRHAGNTIYF. The CDR3 DNA follows: TGTGCCGCTCAGAGACACGCTGGAAACACCATATATTTT.

This chain connects TRBV9 to TRBJ2-1; 8 bases are a match to TRBD1. Looked up from germline, CDR1 is SGDLS and CDR2 is YYNGEE. V lost 3 bases and J lost 5; bases outside the gene matches: 10. The CDR3 sequence is 16 residues long. The CDR3 DNA is TGTGCCAGCAGCGCACAACCGGGACAGGCCAACAATGAGCAGTTCTTC. Its translation: CASSAQPGQANNEQFF.

The rearrangement links TRBV7-2 to TRBJ1-2; 7 bases fit TRBD1. Germline loops: CDR1 SGHTA, CDR2 FQGNSA. The CDR3 consists of 14 residues. V lost 4 bases to trimming and J lost 8 bases; unmatched junction nucleotides: 10. The CDR3 DNA reads TGTGCCAGCAGCTCCCATGACAGGGTAAAAGGCTACACCTTC. Its protein product is CASSSHDRVKGYTF.

This clone has only one observation. The V call is TRBV19, the J call TRBJ1-1; no clear D. The CDR3 loop spans 14 amino acids. Trimming left V 7 bases short and J 0 bases short, with 12 bases between. The V gene's germline CDR1 is LNHDA and CDR2 SQIVND (reference sequence). The CDR3 reads CASKVERVNTEAFF. The CDR3 region has the DNA TGTGCCAGTAAAGTTGAGCGGGTGAACACTGAAGCTTTCTTT.

The V and J genes are TRBV4-1 and TRBJ1-6; possibly TRBD1 for D (5 bases). The CDR3 covers 15 residues. The V end lost 5 bases, the J end lost 1 base, and 9 bases lay between the germline ends. CDR1 and CDR2 from the germline V gene are MGHRA and YSYEKL. In nucleotides, the CDR3 is TGCGCCAGCAGCTTACAGGATTCCTATAATTCACCCCTCCACTTT. Protein: CASSLQDSYNSPLHF.

The CDR3 sequence: CATSDPDRDEAFF. CDR3 coding DNA: TGTGCCACCAGTGACCCGGACAGGGATGAAGCTTTCTTT. The V gene is TRBV24-1, the J gene TRBJ1-1, with TRBD1 matching 8 bases. The CDR3 is 13 amino acids. V was pared by 4 bases and J by 7 bases, with 4 bases of the junction left unmatched. Germline V gene data show CDR1 as KGHDR and CDR2 as SFDVKD.

This chain connects TRBV30 to TRBJ1-2, with TRBD1 as a possible D gene (6 bases). Trimming took 1 base from V and 0 from J, leaving 6 bases between them. Germline CDR1 reads GTSNPN; CDR2 reads SVGIG (reference sequence). This CDR3 has 13 amino acids. The CDR3, as DNA: TGTGCCTGGAGTGCAGGGGCTAACTATGGCTACACCTTC. Translation gives CAWSAGANYGYTF. Full variable domain (rest looked up from reference TRBV30 and TRBJ1-2): SQTIHQWPATLVQPVGSPLSLECTVEGTSNPNLYWYRQAAGRGLQLLFYSVGIGQISSEVPQNLSASRPQDRQFILSSKKLLLSDSGFYLCAWSAGANYGYTFGSGTRLTVV.